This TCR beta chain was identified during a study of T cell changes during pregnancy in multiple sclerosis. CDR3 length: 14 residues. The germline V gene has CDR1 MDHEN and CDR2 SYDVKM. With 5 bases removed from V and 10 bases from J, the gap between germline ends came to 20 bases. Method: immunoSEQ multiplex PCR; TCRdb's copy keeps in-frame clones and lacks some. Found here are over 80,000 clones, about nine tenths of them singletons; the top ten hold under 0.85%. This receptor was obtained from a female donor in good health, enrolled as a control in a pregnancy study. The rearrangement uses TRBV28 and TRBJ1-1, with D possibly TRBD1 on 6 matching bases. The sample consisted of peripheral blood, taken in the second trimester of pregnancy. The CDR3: CASSPPLRGASAFF. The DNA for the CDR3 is TGTGCCAGCAGTCCGCCCCTGCGGGGGGCTTCAGCTTTCTTT.